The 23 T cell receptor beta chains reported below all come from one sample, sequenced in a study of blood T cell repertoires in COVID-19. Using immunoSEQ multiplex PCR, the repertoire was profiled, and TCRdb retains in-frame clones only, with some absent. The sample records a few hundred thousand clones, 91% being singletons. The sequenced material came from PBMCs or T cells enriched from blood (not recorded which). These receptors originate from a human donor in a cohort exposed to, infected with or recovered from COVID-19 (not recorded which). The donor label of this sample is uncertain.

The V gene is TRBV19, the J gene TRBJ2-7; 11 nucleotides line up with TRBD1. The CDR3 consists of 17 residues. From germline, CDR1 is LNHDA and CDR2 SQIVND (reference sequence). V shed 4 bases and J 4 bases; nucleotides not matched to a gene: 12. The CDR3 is CASSTIPDRGRFYEQYF. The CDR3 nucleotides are TGTGCCAGTAGTACAATTCCGGACAGGGGGCGCTTTTACGAGCAGTACTTC.

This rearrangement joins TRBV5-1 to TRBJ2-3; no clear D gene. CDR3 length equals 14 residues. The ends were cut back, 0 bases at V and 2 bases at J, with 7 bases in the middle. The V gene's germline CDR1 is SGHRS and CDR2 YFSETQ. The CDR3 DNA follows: TGCGCCAGCAGCTTGGGCGGATACACAGATACGCAGTATTTT. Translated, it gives CASSLGGYTDTQYF.

In nucleotides, the CDR3 is TGTGCCACCAGTGATGGACAGCCCTATGAAAAACTGTTTTTT. Its translation is CATSDGQPYEKLFF. The chain combines TRBV24-1 with TRBJ1-4; maybe TRBD1 (6 bases). Germline V gene data show CDR1 as KGHDR and CDR2 as SFDVKD. Trimming cost V 3 bases and J 6 bases, with 10 bases left between them. This CDR3 contains 14 residues.

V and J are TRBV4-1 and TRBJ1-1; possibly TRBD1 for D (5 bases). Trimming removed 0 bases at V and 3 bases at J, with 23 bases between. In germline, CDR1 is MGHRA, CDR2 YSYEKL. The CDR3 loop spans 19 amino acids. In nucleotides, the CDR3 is TGCGCCAGCAGCCAAGATTGGAACTTGGTCGGGGGGGAGGACACTGAAGCTTTCTTT. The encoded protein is CASSQDWNLVGGEDTEAFF.

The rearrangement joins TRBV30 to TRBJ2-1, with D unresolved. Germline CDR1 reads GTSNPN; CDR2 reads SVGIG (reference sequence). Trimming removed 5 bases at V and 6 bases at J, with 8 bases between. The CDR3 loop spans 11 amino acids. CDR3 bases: TGTGCCTGGGCAAGGAGCAATGAGCAGTTCTTC. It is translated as CAWARSNEQFF.

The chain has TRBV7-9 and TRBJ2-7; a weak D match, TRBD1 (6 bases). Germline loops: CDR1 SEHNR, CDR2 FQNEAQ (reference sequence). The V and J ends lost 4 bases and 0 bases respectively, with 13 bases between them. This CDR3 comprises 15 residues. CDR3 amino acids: CASSSADSLSYEQYF. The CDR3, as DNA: TGTGCCAGCAGCTCAGCGGACAGCCTCTCCTACGAGCAGTACTTC.

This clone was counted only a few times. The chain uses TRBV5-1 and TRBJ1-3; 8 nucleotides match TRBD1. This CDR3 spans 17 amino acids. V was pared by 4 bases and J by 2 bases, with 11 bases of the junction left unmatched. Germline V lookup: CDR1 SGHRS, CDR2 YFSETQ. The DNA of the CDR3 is TGCGCCAGCAGCCCCTTCTACGACAGGGGTACTGGAAACACCATATATTTT. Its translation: CASSPFYDRGTGNTIYF.

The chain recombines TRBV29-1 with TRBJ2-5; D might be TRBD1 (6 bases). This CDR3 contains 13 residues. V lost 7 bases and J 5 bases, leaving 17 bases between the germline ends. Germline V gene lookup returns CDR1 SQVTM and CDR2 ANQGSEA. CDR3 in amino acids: CSAEQGTLETQYF. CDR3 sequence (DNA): TGCAGCGCCGAACAGGGCACCCTGGAGACCCAGTACTTC.

For the CDR3, the DNA is TGTGCCAGCAGCGCCGGACAGGGGGCTTTTGGCTACACCTTC. Translating gives CASSAGQGAFGYTF. This chain connects TRBV3-1 (or the pseudogene TRBV3-2) to TRBJ1-2; 11 bases agree with TRBD1. CDR3 length equals 14 residues. J gave up 7 bases and V 5 bases, and 6 bases lay outside the gene matches. Germline-derived CDR1 and CDR2 are LGHDT and YNNKEL (reference sequence).

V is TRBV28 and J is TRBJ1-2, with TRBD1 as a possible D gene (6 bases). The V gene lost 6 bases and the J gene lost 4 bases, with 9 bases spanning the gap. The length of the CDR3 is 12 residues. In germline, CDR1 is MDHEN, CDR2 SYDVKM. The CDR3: CASSPDSYGYTF. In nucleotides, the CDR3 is TGTGCCAGCAGCCCGGACAGCTATGGCTACACCTTC.

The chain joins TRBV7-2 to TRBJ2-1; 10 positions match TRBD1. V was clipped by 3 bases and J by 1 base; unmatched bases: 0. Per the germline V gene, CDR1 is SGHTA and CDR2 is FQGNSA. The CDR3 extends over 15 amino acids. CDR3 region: CASSLDRGSYNEQFF. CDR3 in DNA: TGTGCCAGCAGCTTGGACAGGGGGTCCTACAATGAGCAGTTCTTC.

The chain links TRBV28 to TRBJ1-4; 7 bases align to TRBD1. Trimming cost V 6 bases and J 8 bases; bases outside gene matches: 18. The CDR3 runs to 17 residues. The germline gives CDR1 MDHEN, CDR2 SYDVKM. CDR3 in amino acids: CASSQTDRALMREKLFF. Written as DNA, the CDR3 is TGTGCCAGCAGCCAGACCGACAGGGCCCTTATGAGGGAAAAACTGTTTTTT.

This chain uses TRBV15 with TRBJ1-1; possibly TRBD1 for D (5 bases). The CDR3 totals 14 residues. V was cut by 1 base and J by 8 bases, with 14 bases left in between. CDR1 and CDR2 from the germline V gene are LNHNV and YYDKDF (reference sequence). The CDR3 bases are TGTGCCACCAGCAGAGGGTCAGGGCCTAACGAAGCTTTCTTT. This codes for CATSRGSGPNEAFF.

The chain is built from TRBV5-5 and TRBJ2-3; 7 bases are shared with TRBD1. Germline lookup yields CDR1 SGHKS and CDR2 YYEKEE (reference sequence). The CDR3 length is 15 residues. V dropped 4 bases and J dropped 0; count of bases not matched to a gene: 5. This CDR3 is CASSTRQGSTDTQYF. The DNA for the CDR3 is TGTGCCAGCAGCACCAGACAGGGTAGCACAGATACGCAGTATTTT.

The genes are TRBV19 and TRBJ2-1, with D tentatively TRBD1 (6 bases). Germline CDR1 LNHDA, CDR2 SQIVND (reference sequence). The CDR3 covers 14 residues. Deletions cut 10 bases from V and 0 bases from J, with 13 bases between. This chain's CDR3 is CATKTGNSYNEQFF. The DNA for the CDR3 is TGTGCCACCAAAACAGGGAACTCCTACAATGAGCAGTTCTTC.

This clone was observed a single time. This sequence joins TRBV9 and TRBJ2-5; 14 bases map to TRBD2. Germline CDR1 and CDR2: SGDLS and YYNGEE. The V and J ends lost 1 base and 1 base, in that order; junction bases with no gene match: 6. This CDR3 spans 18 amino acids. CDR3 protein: CASSVRGTSGGFQETQYF. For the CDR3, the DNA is TGTGCCAGCAGCGTAAGAGGGACTAGCGGGGGTTTCCAAGAGACCCAGTACTTC.

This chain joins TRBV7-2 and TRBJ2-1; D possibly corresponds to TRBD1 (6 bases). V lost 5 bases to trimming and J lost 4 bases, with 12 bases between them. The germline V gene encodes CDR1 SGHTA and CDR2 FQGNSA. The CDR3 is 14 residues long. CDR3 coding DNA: TGTGCCAGCAGCCTTCCGACAGGTTACAATGAGCAGTTCTTC. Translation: CASSLPTGYNEQFF.

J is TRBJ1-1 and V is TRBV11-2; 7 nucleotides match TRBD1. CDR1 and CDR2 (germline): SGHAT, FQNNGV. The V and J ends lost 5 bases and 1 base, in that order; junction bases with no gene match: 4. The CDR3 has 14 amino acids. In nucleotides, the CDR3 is TGTGCCAGCAGCCGAGGGGGCTGGAACACTGAAGCTTTCTTT. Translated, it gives CASSRGGWNTEAFF.

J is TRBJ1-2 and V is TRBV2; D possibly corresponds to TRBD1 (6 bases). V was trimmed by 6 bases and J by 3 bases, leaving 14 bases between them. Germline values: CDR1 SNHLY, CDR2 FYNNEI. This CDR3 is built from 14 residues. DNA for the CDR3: TGTGCCAGCAGCAGACAGGCCCGGGACTATGGCTACACCTTC. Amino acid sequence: CASSRQARDYGYTF.

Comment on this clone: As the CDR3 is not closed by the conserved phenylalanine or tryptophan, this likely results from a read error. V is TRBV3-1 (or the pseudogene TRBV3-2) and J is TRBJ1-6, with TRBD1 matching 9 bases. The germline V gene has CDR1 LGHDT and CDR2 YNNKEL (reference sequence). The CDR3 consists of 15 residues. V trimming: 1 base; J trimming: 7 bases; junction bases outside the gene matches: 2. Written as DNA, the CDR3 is TGTGCCAGCAGCCAAGGGACAGGGGTAAATTCACCCCTCCACCTT. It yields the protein CASSQGTGVNSPLHL.

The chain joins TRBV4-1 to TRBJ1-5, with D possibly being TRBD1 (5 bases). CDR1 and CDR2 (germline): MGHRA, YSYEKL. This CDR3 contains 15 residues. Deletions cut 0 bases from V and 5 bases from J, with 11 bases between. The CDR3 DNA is TGCGCCAGCAGCCAAGATCCCAGGGAAGATCAGCCCCAGCATTTT. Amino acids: CASSQDPREDQPQHF.

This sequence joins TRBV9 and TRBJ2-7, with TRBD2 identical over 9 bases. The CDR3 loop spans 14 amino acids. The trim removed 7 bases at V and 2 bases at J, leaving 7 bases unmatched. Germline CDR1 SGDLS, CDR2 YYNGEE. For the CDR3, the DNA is TGTGCCAGCGGCGCCGGGACTAGCACCTACGAGCAGTACTTC. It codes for CASGAGTSTYEQYF.

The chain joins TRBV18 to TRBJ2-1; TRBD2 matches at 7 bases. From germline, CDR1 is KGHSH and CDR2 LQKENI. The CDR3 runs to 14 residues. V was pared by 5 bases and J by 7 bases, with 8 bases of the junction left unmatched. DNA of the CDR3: TGTGCCAGCTCATCCTCCCGGGGGGTTAATGAGCAGTTCTTC. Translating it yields CASSSSRGVNEQFF.